These 6 T cell receptor beta chains were sequenced from one sample in a study of beta chain features in type 1 diabetes. Regarding the study as a whole: Patients with Type 1 diabetes showed moderately but significantly shorter TCRB CDR3s in all four CD4+ subsets.

These receptors' targets are unknown. TCRB transcripts that were expressed got sequenced, as all of the isolated RNA had been reverse transcribed. Some clones are missing from TCRdb's copy, which holds only in-frame ones; the method was immunoSEQ multiplex PCR. The table lists 680,000 or so clones, 10% to 15% of them singletons. The sequenced sample was naive CD4+ T cells from blood. These receptor sequences come from a man aged 18 to 35 with type 1 diabetes.

The chain couples TRBV2 to TRBJ2-7, with TRBD1 matching over 12 bases. Germline CDR1 and CDR2: SNHLY and FYNNEI. V gave up 7 bases and J gave up 6 bases; unmatched junction bases: 4. This CDR3 comprises 13 residues. CDR3 nucleotides: TGTGCCAGCAAGGGGACAGGGGGCGGCGAGCAGTACTTC. It is translated as CASKGTGGGEQYF. The full variable domain, completed using reference TRBV2 and TRBJ2-7, is EPEVTQTPSHQVTQMGQEVILRCVPISNHLYFYWYRQILGQKVEFLVSFYNNEISEKSEIFDDQFSVERPDGSNFTLKIRSTKLEDSAMYFCASKGTGGGEQYFGPGTRLTVT.

This clone was counted between two and nine times. The chain is built from TRBV11-1 and TRBJ2-1; 9 positions agree with TRBD1. Germline V lookup: CDR1 SGHAT, CDR2 FQDESV (reference sequence). The CDR3 is 16 amino acids. V gave up 1 base and J gave up 4 bases; unmatched junction bases: 5. The CDR3 bases are TGTGCCAGCAGCTTAGGGACAGGGGTCCGATACAATGAGCAGTTCTTC. This gives the protein CASSLGTGVRYNEQFF.

This clone showed up just a few times. The J gene is TRBJ1-1, the V gene TRBV27; D perhaps matches TRBD1 (6 bases). Germline-derived CDR1 and CDR2 are MNHEY and SMNVEV (reference sequence). The CDR3 has 17 residues. V was clipped by 2 bases and J by 0 bases, with 16 bases between them. The CDR3 is CASSLDPHGGMNTEAFF. CDR3 sequence (DNA): TGTGCCAGCAGTTTAGACCCGCACGGGGGCATGAACACTGAAGCTTTCTTT.

This clone showed up just a few times. In nucleotides, the CDR3 is TGTGCCAGCAGCTTAGCCCAAGAGACCCAGTACTTC. Its protein is CASSLAQETQYF. This chain uses TRBV13 with TRBJ2-5; D is undetermined. Deletions cut 1 base from V and 1 base from J, with 1 base between. The V gene's germline CDR1 is PRHDT and CDR2 FYEKMQ (reference sequence). The CDR3 totals 12 residues.

The rearrangement links TRBV27 to TRBJ2-5; D not certain. The CDR3 extends over 13 amino acids. Germline V gene data show CDR1 as MNHEY and CDR2 as SMNVEV (reference sequence). V gave up 5 bases and J gave up 1 base, with 8 bases separating them. CDR3: CASSGWTQETQYF. CDR3 DNA sequence: TGTGCCAGCAGTGGATGGACCCAAGAGACCCAGTACTTC.

This clone was observed a handful of times. The chain carries TRBV28 and TRBJ1-2; maybe TRBD1 (6 bases). The CDR3 covers 12 residues. CDR1 and CDR2 (germline): MDHEN, SYDVKM. Trimming removed 10 bases from V and 5 bases from J, with 14 bases in between. CDR3 DNA: TGTGCCACCCAAAGGGGGGGTTATGGCTACACCTTC. This encodes CATQRGGYGYTF.